These 20 T cell receptor beta chains were sequenced from one sample in a study of blood T cell repertoires in COVID-19. The data were produced by immunoSEQ multiplex PCR, yet TCRdb's version contains in-frame clones alone and is incomplete. The repertoire holds some 300,000 clones, with 85% to 90% as singletons. The specimen sequenced was PBMCs or T cells enriched from blood (not recorded which). All receptors come from a woman between 50 and 59 years old who had been exposed to COVID-19.

V is TRBV28 and J is TRBJ1-6; tentative D call: TRBD1 (6 bases). The germline gives CDR1 MDHEN, CDR2 SYDVKM. CDR3 length: 18 amino acids. V dropped 2 bases and J dropped 10 bases, with 24 bases sitting between them. In DNA, the CDR3 is TGTGCCAGCAGTTTACAGGGACAAGAGTGGCTACCGGGCTCACCCCTCCACTTT. This codes for CASSLQGQEWLPGSPLHF.

This chain links TRBV11-3 with TRBJ2-3; 11 bases match TRBD1. CDR1 SGHNT and CDR2 YENEEA come from the germline V gene. J gave up 9 bases and V 4 bases, and 6 bases lay outside the gene matches. The CDR3 is made up of 14 amino acids. The CDR3 DNA follows: TGTGCCAGCAGCTACCGGGACAGGGGGGGCACGCAGTATTTT. Translating gives CASSYRDRGGTQYF.

The chain is built from TRBV28 and TRBJ1-3; the match to TRBD1 covers 9 bases. Trimming removed 5 bases from V and 1 base from J; junction bases left unmatched: 9. Germline values: CDR1 MDHEN, CDR2 SYDVKM. CDR3 length equals 17 residues. Written as DNA, the CDR3 is TGTGCCAGCAGTACATATGGGGGACAGGGATCTGGAAACACCATATATTTT. Residues: CASSTYGGQGSGNTIYF.

The CDR3 spells CSASPPRSPPYNEQFF. CDR3 in DNA: TGCAGTGCTAGTCCCCCAAGGAGCCCTCCCTACAATGAGCAGTTCTTC. The rearrangement joins TRBV20-1 to TRBJ2-1; no clear D. Trimming shortened V by 3 bases and J by 2 bases, and 17 bases separated the two germline ends. The CDR3 loop spans 16 amino acids. Germline loops: CDR1 DFQATT, CDR2 SNEGSKA (reference sequence).

This chain connects TRBV30 to TRBJ1-2, with 7 bases aligning to TRBD1. The length of the CDR3 is 14 residues. With 2 bases clipped from V and 4 bases from J, the junction kept 7 bases outside the gene matches. Germline-derived CDR1 and CDR2 are GTSNPN and SVGIG (reference sequence). CDR3 sequence: CAWSKDRALYGYTF. As DNA, the CDR3 is TGTGCCTGGAGTAAAGACAGGGCCCTCTATGGCTACACCTTC.

This chain joins TRBV28 and TRBJ1-1, with TRBD1 matching 8 bases. The CDR3 is made up of 14 amino acids. V shed 6 bases and J 1 base; nucleotides not matched to a gene: 4. CDR1 and CDR2 (germline): MDHEN, SYDVKM. The DNA of the CDR3 is TGTGCCAGCAGAGAGGACAGGGCGAACACTGAAGCTTTCTTT. Translation gives CASREDRANTEAFF.

This chain joins TRBV5-6 and TRBJ1-6; 8 bases match TRBD1. The V and J ends lost 4 bases and 9 bases, in that order; junction bases with no gene match: 9. The CDR3 is 15 residues long. The germline gives CDR1 SGHDT, CDR2 YYEEEE. The CDR3, as DNA: TGTGCCAGCAGCAATTCCGGGACAGGTTTTTCACCCCTCCACTTT. It codes for CASSNSGTGFSPLHF.

Only one count was recorded for this clone. The genes are TRBV19 and TRBJ1-6; no firm D call. V lost 6 bases and J lost 7, with 13 bases in between. Germline CDR1 LNHDA, CDR2 SQIVND (reference sequence). The CDR3 is 14 amino acids. The CDR3 loop reads CASRNEQPNSPLHF. CDR3 sequence (DNA): TGTGCCAGTAGGAACGAACAGCCGAATTCACCCCTCCACTTT.

The chain joins TRBV7-9 to TRBJ1-1; no clear D gene. CDR3 length: 14 amino acids. Germline-derived CDR1 and CDR2 are SEHNR and FQNEAQ (reference sequence). V was trimmed by 4 bases and J by 1 base, leaving 10 bases between them. In DNA, the CDR3 is TGTGCCAGCAGCTCACCCCGAGCGAACACTGAAGCTTTCTTT. This sequence encodes CASSSPRANTEAFF.

In DNA, the CDR3 is TGTGCCACCGACCGAGGATGGGAGATTAATTTGAACACTGAAGCTTTCTTT. As protein: CATDRGWEINLNTEAFF. The chain links TRBV30 to TRBJ1-1, with D uncertain. In germline, CDR1 is GTSNPN, CDR2 SVGIG (reference sequence). The CDR3 has 17 residues. V shed 8 bases and J shed 0 bases, with 25 bases lying between them.

The chain is built from TRBV5-4 and TRBJ2-7; D is perhaps TRBD2 (6 bases). From germline, CDR1 is SGHNT and CDR2 YYREEE (reference sequence). V lost 2 bases, J lost 6 bases, and 15 bases lay in between. This CDR3 is built from 14 residues. CDR3: CASSFRLVGSEQYF. The CDR3 nucleotides are TGTGCCAGCAGCTTTCGACTAGTCGGGTCCGAGCAGTACTTC.

This clone was seen a handful of times. The V gene is TRBV5-4, the J gene TRBJ1-6; 9 nucleotides align to TRBD1. This CDR3 has 14 residues. Trimming took 4 bases from V and 10 from J; bases not matched to a gene: 6. CDR1 is SGHNT and CDR2 is YYREEE in the germline V gene (reference sequence). CDR3 amino acids: CASSTGQGDSPLHF. CDR3 sequence (DNA): TGTGCCAGCAGCACGGGACAGGGAGACTCACCCCTCCACTTT.

This clone appeared once. The chain carries TRBV5-4 and TRBJ1-2; no clear D gene. CDR3 length: 14 residues. Per germline, CDR1 SGHNT and CDR2 YYREEE (reference sequence). V lost 2 bases and J lost 1, with 9 bases in between. The CDR3 bases are TGTGCCAGCAGCTTACGGGGAATTAACTATGGCTACACCTTC. Translating gives CASSLRGINYGYTF. Together with reference TRBV5-4 and TRBJ1-2, the CDR3 gives the full variable domain: ETGVTQSPTHLIKTRGQQVTLRCSSQSGHNTVSWYQQALGQGPQFIFQYYREEENGRGNFPPRFSGLQFPNYSSELNVNALELDDSALYLCASSLRGINYGYTFGSGTRLTVV.

The chain couples TRBV10-3 to TRBJ2-2, with a possible D match to TRBD2 (6 bases). This CDR3 contains 13 residues. The germline V gene has CDR1 ENHRY and CDR2 SYGVKD. The V and J ends lost 8 bases and 1 base respectively, with 8 bases between them. This CDR3 reads CAIDGRNTGELFF. The CDR3 DNA reads as TGTGCCATCGACGGGAGGAACACCGGGGAGCTGTTTTTT.

This clone came up a few times. Other nucleotide sequences in the sample specify the same CDR3. Written as DNA, the CDR3 is TGTGCCAGCAGCCAGGCTTCTGGAAACACCATATATTTT. Translation: CASSQASGNTIYF. The genes are TRBV3-1 (or the pseudogene TRBV3-2) and TRBJ1-3; no firm D call. Per germline, CDR1 LGHDT and CDR2 YNNKEL (reference sequence). Trimming left V 3 bases short and J 1 base short, with 4 bases between. The CDR3 extends over 13 amino acids.

V usage is TRBV30 and J usage is TRBJ1-2; no definite D call. CDR1 is GTSNPN and CDR2 is SVGIG in the germline V gene (reference sequence). CDR3 size: 11 residues. Trimming pared 2 bases from V and 4 bases from J, leaving 5 bases between. The CDR3 loop reads CAWSFSYGYTF. CDR3 sequence (DNA): TGTGCCTGGAGTTTTAGCTATGGCTACACCTTC.

The J gene is TRBJ1-2, the V gene TRBV4-1; TRBD1 is a possible D gene (5 bases). With 0 bases removed from V and 4 bases from J, the gap between germline ends came to 15 bases. There are 16 residues in the CDR3. Germline V gene sequence: CDR1 MGHRA, CDR2 YSYEKL. CDR3 residues: CASSQEVTGGSYGYTF. Written as DNA, the CDR3 is TGCGCCAGCAGCCAAGAGGTAACAGGCGGGAGCTATGGCTACACCTTC.

The chain combines TRBV29-1 with TRBJ2-5; D uncertain. Trimming took off 3 bases at V and 2 bases at J, with 10 bases between the two ends. Germline V gene lookup returns CDR1 SQVTM and CDR2 ANQGSEA. The CDR3 length is 13 residues. This CDR3 reads CSVDLQSQETQYF. In DNA, the CDR3 is TGCAGCGTTGATCTACAGTCTCAAGAGACCCAGTACTTC. Combining the CDR3 with reference TRBV29-1 and TRBJ2-5 gives the whole variable domain SAVISQKPSRDICQRGTSLTIQCQVDSQVTMMFWYRQQPGQSLTLIATANQGSEATYESGFVIDKFPISRPNLTFSTLTVSNMSPEDSSIYLCSVDLQSQETQYFGPGTRLLVL.

The count of this clone is one. The V call is TRBV9, the J call TRBJ1-1, with D perhaps TRBD1 (6 bases). Trimming took 4 bases from V and 5 from J, leaving 15 bases between them. The CDR3 runs to 14 residues. Germline assignment: CDR1 SGDLS and CDR2 YYNGEE. The CDR3 DNA sequence: TGTGCCAGCAGCTCTACCGGGACACAGACTGAAGCTTTCTTT. It specifies CASSSTGTQTEAFF. Variable domain in full (rest from reference TRBV9 and TRBJ1-1): DSGVTQTPKHLITATGQRVTLRCSPRSGDLSVYWYQQSLDQGLQFLIQYYNGEERAKGNILERFSAQQFPDLHSELNLSSLELGDSALYFCASSSTGTQTEAFFGQGTRLTVV.

The rearrangement joins TRBV5-6 to TRBJ2-2, with D perhaps matching TRBD2 (5 bases). CDR3 size: 17 residues. From germline, CDR1 is SGHDT and CDR2 YYEEEE. The V gene lost 0 bases and the J gene lost 3 bases, with 15 bases spanning the gap. CDR3 sequence (DNA): TGTGCCAGCAGCTTGGGTCGGTTCGGGGATGACACCGGGGAGCTGTTTTTT. Its translation is CASSLGRFGDDTGELFF.